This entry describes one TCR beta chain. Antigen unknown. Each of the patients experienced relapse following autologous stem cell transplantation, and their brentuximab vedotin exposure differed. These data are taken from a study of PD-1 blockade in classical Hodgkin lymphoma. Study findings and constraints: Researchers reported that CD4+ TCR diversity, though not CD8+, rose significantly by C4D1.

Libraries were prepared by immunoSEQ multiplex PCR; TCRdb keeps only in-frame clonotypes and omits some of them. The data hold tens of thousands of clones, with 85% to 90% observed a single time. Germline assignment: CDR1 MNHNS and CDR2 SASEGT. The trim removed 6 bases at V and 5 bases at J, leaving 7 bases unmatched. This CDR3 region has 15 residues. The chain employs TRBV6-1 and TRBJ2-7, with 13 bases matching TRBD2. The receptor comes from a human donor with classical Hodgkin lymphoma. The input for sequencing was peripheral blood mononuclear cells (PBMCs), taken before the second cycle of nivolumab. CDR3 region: CASRGGLAGRDEQYF. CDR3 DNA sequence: TGTGCCAGCAGAGGGGGACTAGCGGGACGAGACGAGCAGTACTTC.